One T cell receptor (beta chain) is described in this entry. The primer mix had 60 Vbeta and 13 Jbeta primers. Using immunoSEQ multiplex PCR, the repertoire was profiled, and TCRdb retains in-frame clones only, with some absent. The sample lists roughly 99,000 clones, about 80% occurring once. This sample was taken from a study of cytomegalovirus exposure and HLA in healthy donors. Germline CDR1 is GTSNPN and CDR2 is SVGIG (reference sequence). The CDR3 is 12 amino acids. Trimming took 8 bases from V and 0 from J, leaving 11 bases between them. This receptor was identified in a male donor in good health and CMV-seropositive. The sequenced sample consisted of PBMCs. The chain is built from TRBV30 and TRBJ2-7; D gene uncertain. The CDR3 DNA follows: TGTGCCATCGGCGGTATCTCCTACGAGCAGTACTTC. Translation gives CAIGGISYEQYF. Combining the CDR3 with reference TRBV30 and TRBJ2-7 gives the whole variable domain SQTIHQWPATLVQPVGSPLSLECTVEGTSNPNLYWYRQAAGRGLQLLFYSVGIGQISSEVPQNLSASRPQDRQFILSSKKLLLSDSGFYLCAIGGISYEQYFGPGTRLTVT.